These 20 T cell receptor beta chains originate from one sample sequenced in a study of blood T cell repertoires in COVID-19. Here immunoSEQ multiplex PCR was the method, and the copy in TCRdb shows in-frame clones only, minus some. The sample has about 260,000 clones; around four fifths are singletons. The sequenced material came from peripheral blood. The origin of the receptors is a man aged 55 to 70 who had recovered from COVID-19.

This clone appeared once. Germline and junction disagree at one end, which may indicate a read error. The rearrangement links TRBV18 to TRBJ1-1; TRBD1 matches 9 bases. The germline CDR1 and CDR2 sequences are KGHSH and LQKENI. The CDR3 totals 15 residues. This CDR3 is CASSSPGQGRTEAFF. The CDR3 bases are TGTGCCAGCTCATCACCCGGACAGGGGAGGACTGAAGCTTTCTTT.

The gene calls are TRBV7-3 and TRBJ2-6, with 7 positions matching TRBD2. The CDR3 runs 16 residues. Trimming at V came to 1 base and at J to 2 bases, leaving 2 bases not matched to a gene. CDR1 and CDR2 from the germline V gene are SGHTA and FQGTGA. CDR3 in amino acids: CASSLRAGTGANVLTF. The CDR3 DNA reads TGTGCCAGCAGCTTAAGAGCGGGGACTGGGGCCAACGTCCTGACTTTC. Looking up the rest from reference TRBV7-3 and TRBJ2-6 gives the full variable domain: GAGVSQTPSNKVTEKGKYVELRCDPISGHTALYWYRQSLGQGPEFLIYFQGTGAADDSGLPNDRFFAVRPEGSVSTLKIQRTERGDSAVYLCASSLRAGTGANVLTFGAGSRLTVL.

This clone appeared a few times. The V and J genes are TRBV29-1 and TRBJ2-1; 8 nucleotides match TRBD2. J was trimmed by 4 bases and V by 6 bases; bases with no gene match: 11. Germline CDR1 reads SQVTM; CDR2 reads ANQGSEA. This CDR3 contains 15 residues. Written as DNA, the CDR3 is TGCAGCGTCGGGAGGGTCACCGACCGGTACAATGAGCAGTTCTTC. Protein product: CSVGRVTDRYNEQFF.

V gene TRBV5-4 combines with J gene TRBJ2-2; 11 nucleotides match TRBD1. The germline V gene encodes CDR1 SGHNT and CDR2 YYREEE (reference sequence). Trimming at V came to 2 bases and at J to 4 bases, leaving 4 bases not matched to a gene. This CDR3 region has 16 residues. CDR3 nucleotides: TGTGCCAGCAGCTTCGGACAGGGGGCGCCCACCGGGGAGCTGTTTTTT. Translated, it gives CASSFGQGAPTGELFF.

This clone was seen ten or more times. The chain employs TRBV2 and TRBJ2-1, with TRBD2 identical over 11 bases. Unmatched junction bases numbered 6, after V lost 8 bases and J lost 0 bases. Germline CDR1 is SNHLY and CDR2 is FYNNEI. CDR3 length: 16 residues. This chain's CDR3 is CASRGSGGASYNEQFF. DNA of the CDR3: TGTGCCAGCCGGGGTAGCGGGGGGGCCTCCTACAATGAGCAGTTCTTC.

The rearrangement joins TRBV7-2 to TRBJ2-2, with 9 bases that match TRBD2. This CDR3 comprises 16 residues. Germline V lookup: CDR1 SGHTA, CDR2 FQGNSA. The junction had 1 base not matched to a gene; V was cut back by 2 bases and J by 0 bases. The CDR3 DNA is TGTGCCAGCAGCTTAAGCGGGGGGCCGAACACCGGGGAGCTGTTTTTT. Protein: CASSLSGGPNTGELFF. Full variable domain (missing parts from reference TRBV7-2 and TRBJ2-2): GAGVSQSPSNKVTEKGKDVELRCDPISGHTALYWYRQSLGQGLEFLIYFQGNSAPDKSGLPSDRFSAERTGGSVSTLTIQRTQQEDSAVYLCASSLSGGPNTGELFFGEGSRLTVL.

The chain has TRBV5-8 and TRBJ1-5, with 10 bases identical to TRBD1. CDR3 length: 16 amino acids. The J segment lost 1 base and the V segment lost 5 bases, leaving 6 bases of the junction unmatched. Germline loops: CDR1 SGHTS, CDR2 YDEGEE. CDR3 protein: CASSGTGVASNQPQHF. CDR3 nucleotide sequence: TGTGCCAGCAGTGGGACAGGGGTGGCGAGCAATCAGCCCCAGCATTTT. Full variable domain (rest looked up from reference TRBV5-8 and TRBJ1-5): EAGVTQSPTHLIKTRGQQATLRCSPISGHTSVYWYQQALGLGLQFLLWYDEGEERNRGNFPPRFSGRQFPNYSSELNVNALELEDSALYLCASSGTGVASNQPQHFGDGTRLSIL.

The chain couples TRBV9 to TRBJ1-1; no clear D gene. The CDR3 runs 13 residues. Between the trimmed V and J ends, which lost 2 bases and 6 bases, there was a span of 11 bases. The V gene's germline CDR1 is SGDLS and CDR2 YYNGEE. The CDR3 DNA reads as TGTGCCAGCAGCGTCGTCCGGGAGGCTGAAGCTTTCTTT. It yields the protein CASSVVREAEAFF.

V usage is TRBV4-1 and J usage is TRBJ2-1; D might be TRBD2 (7 bases). This CDR3 comprises 16 residues. The germline gives CDR1 MGHRA, CDR2 YSYEKL. Trimming shortened V by 0 bases and J by 4 bases, and 13 bases separated the two germline ends. CDR3 DNA sequence: TGCGCCAGCAGCCAAGACGGCGGGGGCATTTACAATGAGCAGTTCTTC. Translating it yields CASSQDGGGIYNEQFF.

The CDR3 loop reads CATRTRDRQDTQYF. The CDR3 DNA sequence: TGTGCCACCAGAACCCGGGACAGGCAAGATACGCAGTATTTT. The chain employs TRBV15 and TRBJ2-3; 8 bases match TRBD1. Germline CDR1 is LNHNV and CDR2 is YYDKDF (reference sequence). The CDR3 spans 14 residues. Trimming took 6 bases from V and 5 from J; bases not matched to a gene: 7.

The chain joins TRBV10-1 to TRBJ1-6; the match to TRBD1 covers 7 bases. This CDR3 spans 17 amino acids. V dropped 2 bases and J dropped 5; count of bases not matched to a gene: 9. Per the germline V gene, CDR1 is WNHNN and CDR2 is SYGVQD (reference sequence). Here the CDR3 DNA reads TGCGCCAGCAGTGAGGGGCTGACAGGGTGTAATAATTCACCCCTCCACTTT. This gives the protein CASSEGLTGCNNSPLHF.

The genes are TRBV2 and TRBJ2-7; 8 bases line up with TRBD1. This CDR3 is built from 14 residues. The V gene end was trimmed by 11 bases and the J gene end by 0 bases; junction bases not matched to a gene: 9. Germline CDR1 reads SNHLY; CDR2 reads FYNNEI. CDR3 nucleotide sequence: TGTGCCTCCAGGGGGCCGCTCCCCTCCTACGAGCAGTACTTC. Translated: CASRGPLPSYEQYF. Supplemented by reference TRBV2 and TRBJ2-7, the full variable domain reads EPEVTQTPSHQVTQMGQEVILRCVPISNHLYFYWYRQILGQKVEFLVSFYNNEISEKSEIFDDQFSVERPDGSNFTLKIRSTKLEDSAMYFCASRGPLPSYEQYFGPGTRLTVT.

The chain uses TRBV7-9 and TRBJ2-2; D unclear. Trimming took 6 bases from V and 6 from J, leaving 20 bases between them. The CDR3 runs to 16 residues. Germline V gene lookup returns CDR1 SEHNR and CDR2 FQNEAQ (reference sequence). The CDR3 DNA is TGTGCCAGCAGGGTCAAGGTGGAGAAAAACGCCGGGGAGCTGTTTTTT. The encoded protein is CASRVKVEKNAGELFF.

V and J are TRBV7-8 and TRBJ1-1, with unresolved D. Germline CDR1 reads SGHVS; CDR2 reads FQNEAQ. Trimming removed 1 base from V and 6 bases from J, with 6 bases in between. This CDR3 spans 12 amino acids. CDR3 DNA: TGTGCCAGCAGCTTAGGAGTCCCTGAAGCTTTCTTT. This sequence encodes CASSLGVPEAFF.

This rearrangement joins TRBV10-3 to TRBJ2-7; 10 nucleotides line up with TRBD1. CDR3 size: 14 residues. The J segment lost 3 bases and the V segment lost 4 bases, leaving 3 bases of the junction unmatched. Germline loops: CDR1 ENHRY, CDR2 SYGVKD. CDR3 in DNA: TGTGCCATCAGTGGGGACAGGGGCCTCTACGAGCAGTACTTC. It specifies CAISGDRGLYEQYF.

This clone has just a few counts. The same CDR3 can be traced to other DNA sequences in this sample. This chain joins TRBV5-6 and TRBJ2-7, with TRBD1 matching 8 bases. With V trimmed by 2 bases and J by 3 bases, 4 bases remained unmatched. The CDR3 is 14 amino acids. Germline CDR1 SGHDT, CDR2 YYEEEE. The chain's CDR3 is CASSFGTGNYEQYF. DNA of the CDR3: TGTGCCAGCAGCTTCGGGACAGGAAACTACGAGCAGTACTTC.

The chain has TRBV9 and TRBJ1-2; D may be TRBD1 (6 bases). Trimming removed 3 bases at V and 4 bases at J, with 10 bases between. Germline-derived CDR1 and CDR2 are SGDLS and YYNGEE. CDR3 length: 13 amino acids. CDR3 region: CASSATGAYGYTF. The CDR3 DNA follows: TGTGCCAGCAGCGCGACAGGAGCCTATGGCTACACCTTC.

In nucleotides, the CDR3 is TGTGCCAGCACCCTCCGGGTGGACAGGGTTCGGCAGCCCCAGCATTTT. It codes for CASTLRVDRVRQPQHF. The chain combines TRBV28 with TRBJ1-5; 8 nucleotides align to TRBD1. The CDR3 loop spans 16 amino acids. Trimming took 7 bases from V and 7 from J; bases not matched to a gene: 15. The germline V gene encodes CDR1 MDHEN and CDR2 SYDVKM.

The chain recombines TRBV20-1 with TRBJ2-4, with 9 bases lining up with TRBD1. The CDR3 spans 13 residues. The trim removed 4 bases at V and 4 bases at J, leaving 2 bases unmatched. CDR1 is DFQATT and CDR2 is SNEGSKA in the germline V gene (reference sequence). DNA for the CDR3: TGCAGTGCTATTGACAGGGGGAAAAACATTCAGTACTTC. Translated, it gives CSAIDRGKNIQYF.

V is TRBV7-9 and J is TRBJ1-1; the D gene is possibly TRBD1 (5 bases). V was cut by 4 bases and J by 2 bases, with 14 bases left in between. Germline CDR1 and CDR2: SEHNR and FQNEAQ (reference sequence). CDR3 length: 15 residues. CDR3 protein: CASSSSRGINTEAFF. The CDR3 DNA is TGTGCCAGCAGCTCCTCCCGGGGGATCAACACTGAAGCTTTCTTT.